These 4 T cell receptor beta chains originate from one sample sequenced in a study of T-cell reconstitution after alpha-beta-depleted transplantation in children. Unique molecular identifiers were used in preparing the TCRbeta library. TCRdb used MiXCR to reprocess the PCR reads, holding one entry per CDR3 protein. The data hold 500,000 to 650,000 distinct CDR3 sequences, with roughly 10% observed a single time. The sample in question was PBMCs, mostly from graft donor cells, obtained 180 days after TCRalphabeta/CD19-depleted stem cell transplant. The receptors originated from a female patient aged 2-10 years who had a stem cell transplant for aplastic anemia, so the T cells may come from the graft donor.

There are many counts of this clonotype. The chain links TRBV12-3 or TRBV12-4 to TRBJ2-2; TRBD1 aligns across 8 bases. This CDR3 has 15 amino acids. V was clipped by 4 bases and J by 6 bases; unmatched bases: 7. CDR3 protein: CASSSVGQGSGELFF. CDR3 nucleotide sequence: TGTGCCAGCAGTTCTGTCGGACAGGGCTCCGGGGAGCTGTTTTTT.

The J gene is TRBJ2-1, the V gene TRBV9; the match to TRBD2 covers 9 bases. The V and J ends lost 2 bases and 8 bases, in that order; junction bases with no gene match: 8. The CDR3 has 15 amino acids. From germline, CDR1 is SGDLS and CDR2 YYNGEE. CDR3 DNA sequence: TGTGCCAGCAGCGTCGAGGGCGGGGGGGCATATGAGCAGTTCTTC. This translates into CASSVEGGGAYEQFF.

The chain links TRBV3-1 to TRBJ2-2; D is undetermined. The germline gives CDR1 LGHDT, CDR2 YNNKEL (reference sequence). V was pared by 6 bases and J by 2 bases, with 7 bases between. This CDR3 comprises 13 residues. CDR3 amino acids: CASRDYNTGELFF. For the CDR3, the DNA is TGTGCCAGCAGGGATTATAACACCGGGGAGCTGTTTTTT.

V is TRBV19 and J is TRBJ2-7; D is perhaps TRBD1 (5 bases). The CDR3 sequence is 15 residues long. The germline gives CDR1 LNHDA, CDR2 SQIVND (reference sequence). V shed 5 bases and J shed 2 bases, with 16 bases lying between them. This CDR3 reads CASSPQRQPPYEQYF. The CDR3 DNA is TGTGCCAGTAGTCCTCAAAGACAGCCACCCTACGAGCAGTACTTC.